This T cell receptor (beta chain) stems from a study of T cells in Graves' hyperthyroidism and ophthalmopathy. Study-wide points: Researchers found most expanded thyroid clonotypes above 0.001 in blood as well.

This clonotype has a count of ten or more. Its antigen is not known. A patient was excluded if there was uncontrolled infection, other autoimmune disease, pregnancy or lactation. The investigators amplified TCR beta CDR3 regions from RNA transcripts. In the first-round RT-PCR of the TCR CDR3, the HTBI primer set was used. TCRdb processed the multiplex PCR reads anew with MiXCR; each CDR3 protein has one entry. The table lists under 450,000 distinct CDR3 sequences, about a sixth of them singletons. Sequencing was carried out using blood. The sequence came from a young woman with Graves' hyperthyroidism that later progressed to Graves' ophthalmopathy.

The CDR3 coding sequence is TGTGCCACCAGCGAACTCGGAGCTAACTATGGCTACACCTTC. Its translation: CATSELGANYGYTF. This rearrangement joins TRBV15 to TRBJ1-2; D gene ambiguous. The ends were cut back, 5 bases at V and 0 bases at J, with 10 bases in the middle. Germline lookup yields CDR1 LNHNV and CDR2 YYDKDF (reference sequence). CDR3 length equals 14 residues.